These 13 T cell receptor beta chains originate from one sample sequenced in a study of cytomegalovirus exposure and HLA in healthy donors. The primer mix had 60 Vbeta and 13 Jbeta primers. Libraries were prepared by immunoSEQ multiplex PCR; TCRdb keeps only in-frame clonotypes and omits some of them. The repertoire has 150,000 or so clones, more than 70% of them found once; the top ten carry around 5.2%. Sequenced material: PBMCs. The origin of the receptors is a woman aged 40 to 50 in good health and CMV-seropositive.

This chain joins TRBV7-2 and TRBJ2-1; 8 positions match TRBD2. Germline V lookup: CDR1 SGHTA, CDR2 FQGNSA. Trimming removed 5 bases from V and 6 bases from J; junction bases left unmatched: 9. The length of the CDR3 is 15 residues. CDR3 sequence (DNA): TGTGCCAGCAGCCCCGGCAGCGGGAGTCGCAATGAGCAGTTCTTC. Amino acids: CASSPGSGSRNEQFF.

V and J are TRBV29-1 and TRBJ2-7; maybe TRBD1 (8 bases). V lost 6 bases to trimming and J lost 2 bases, with 14 bases between them. Germline lookup yields CDR1 SQVTM and CDR2 ANQGSEA. The CDR3 has 13 residues. Here the CDR3 reads CSVDREGTYEQYF. In DNA, the CDR3 is TGCAGCGTGGACAGGGAGGGAACCTACGAGCAGTACTTC.

This sequence joins TRBV6-4 and TRBJ2-1; 9 bases fit TRBD2. After removal of 3 bases from V and 7 bases from J, the junction contained 7 bases not matched to a gene. The CDR3 totals 15 residues. CDR1 and CDR2 (germline): MRHNA, SNTAGT. The CDR3 loop is CASSEEGLAGNEQFF. The CDR3 nucleotides read TGTGCCAGCAGTGAGGAGGGGCTAGCGGGGAATGAGCAGTTCTTC.

CDR3 sequence (DNA): TGTGCCAGCATCTGGGGGACTAGTAGCCACAATGAGCAGTTCTTC. It is translated as CASIWGTSSHNEQFF. The rearrangement links TRBV6-1 to TRBJ2-1; the match to TRBD2 covers 8 bases. Trimming at V came to 7 bases and at J to 5 bases, leaving 10 bases not matched to a gene. This CDR3 is built from 15 residues. Germline V lookup: CDR1 MNHNS, CDR2 SASEGT.

This sequence joins TRBV7-9 and TRBJ1-4; 8 positions agree with TRBD1. Losses at the gene ends were 5 bases for V and 0 bases for J; bases not matched to a gene: 8. Germline CDR1 is SEHNR and CDR2 is FQNEAQ (reference sequence). The CDR3 is 17 residues long. CDR3 DNA: TGTGCCAGCAGCCCTGGACAGGGAATCGCAACTAATGAAAAACTGTTTTTT. It translates to CASSPGQGIATNEKLFF.

The gene calls are TRBV5-8 and TRBJ2-1, with 9 bases aligning to TRBD2. The germline gives CDR1 SGHTS, CDR2 YDEGEE. The CDR3 totals 17 residues. The V segment lost 0 bases and the J segment 0 bases; nucleotides outside the gene matches: 4. CDR3 in amino acids: CASSLASGKSSYNEQFF. DNA for the CDR3: TGTGCCAGCAGCTTGGCTAGCGGGAAGAGCTCCTACAATGAGCAGTTCTTC.

CDR3 DNA: TGTGCCAGCAGCTTATCGAGCGGGAGGGCCGTCGATACGCAGTATTTT. This sequence encodes CASSLSSGRAVDTQYF. V and J are TRBV13 and TRBJ2-3, with 10 bases that match TRBD2. The CDR3 contains 16 residues. From germline, CDR1 is PRHDT and CDR2 FYEKMQ (reference sequence). Losses at the gene ends were 2 bases for V and 6 bases for J; bases not matched to a gene: 8.

The chain combines TRBV7-9 with TRBJ2-5; the match to TRBD2 covers 9 bases. CDR3 length: 16 amino acids. J was trimmed by 7 bases and V by 0 bases; bases with no gene match: 9. Germline CDR1 reads SEHNR; CDR2 reads FQNEAQ (reference sequence). Here the CDR3 DNA reads TGTGCCAGCAGCTTAGCACCGGGACTAGCCTGGGGGACCCAGTACTTC. Translation gives CASSLAPGLAWGTQYF. The full variable domain, completed using reference TRBV7-9 and TRBJ2-5, is DTGVSQNPRHKITKRGQNVTFRCDPISEHNRLYWYRQTLGQGPEFLTYFQNEAQLEKSRLLSDRFSAERPKGSFSTLEIQRTEQGDSAMYLCASSLAPGLAWGTQYFGPGTRLLVL.

This chain connects TRBV28 to TRBJ1-2; TRBD1 matches 9 bases. CDR1 and CDR2 (germline): MDHEN, SYDVKM. The CDR3 has 14 residues. V shed 5 bases, J shed 8 bases, and the junction held 9 bases outside the gene matches. CDR3 in amino acids: CASSNTGGASGYTF. DNA of the CDR3: TGTGCCAGCAGTAACACAGGGGGCGCGAGCGGCTACACCTTC.

The chain carries TRBV7-9 and TRBJ1-4; D gene unclear. Germline lookup yields CDR1 SEHNR and CDR2 FQNEAQ (reference sequence). Trimming left V 6 bases short and J 8 bases short, with 10 bases between. This CDR3 has 12 amino acids. The CDR3 spells CASSPLGEKLFF. The CDR3 coding sequence is TGTGCCAGCAGTCCTCTCGGGGAAAAACTGTTTTTT.

This rearrangement joins TRBV27 to TRBJ2-3; no clear D. The CDR3 is made up of 14 amino acids. Trimming took off 6 bases at V and 3 bases at J, with 13 bases between the two ends. Germline CDR1 and CDR2: MNHEY and SMNVEV (reference sequence). CDR3 sequence reads: CASSPVFATDTQYF. CDR3 in DNA: TGTGCCAGCAGCCCGGTGTTTGCTACAGATACGCAGTATTTT.

This chain joins TRBV2 and TRBJ1-2; possibly TRBD1 for D (6 bases). The ends were cut back, 6 bases at V and 8 bases at J, with 19 bases in the middle. Germline assignment: CDR1 SNHLY and CDR2 FYNNEI. The CDR3 totals 14 residues. CDR3 coding DNA: TGTGCCAGCAGGGGCGGGGGCGCTATATCCGGCTACACCTTC. Its translation: CASRGGGAISGYTF.

The CDR3 DNA sequence: TGTGCCAGCAGGGTCGGAGTCGACAACACTGAAGCTTTCTTT. This gives the protein CASRVGVDNTEAFF. V usage is TRBV6-5 and J usage is TRBJ1-1; D is uncertain. V lost 6 bases to trimming and J lost 2 bases, with 13 bases between them. Per germline, CDR1 MNHEY and CDR2 SVGAGI. CDR3 length: 14 residues.